This T cell receptor (beta chain) came from a study of CD8 T cells in ankylosing spondylitis (dated by TCRdb to between 2016 and 2019). As for the study more broadly: To find TCR variants linked to disease, the study profiled T cell receptor beta repertoires in ankylosing spondylitis patients and healthy donors. The whole study cohort included 85 to 120 healthy donors and around 25 ankylosing spondylitis patients. Peripheral blood samples were taken, and synovial fluid was additionally collected from ankylosing spondylitis patients.

For CDR1 and CDR2, the germline V gene lists LGHNA and YNFKEQ. V is pruned by 1 base and J by 4 bases, leaving 7 bases of the junction without a gene match. The CDR3 runs 18 residues from the cysteine to the phenylalanine. Left in the record is the CDR3 DNA by itself, 54 bases read in frame from the first base. For this clonotype: Its target antigen remains unknown. It has no much larger one-base neighbor in the sample; base qualities were not kept.

Reads for this sample came from an Illumina HiSeq 2500. Quantitative 5'-RACE with molecular barcodes was the method used to prepare the TCR beta libraries. From the authors' description of their analysis: A new computational method based on a probabilistic model of VDJ rearrangement was used to identify disease-linked TCR variants. In TCRdb, the public reads were trimmed at Q25 with fastp and aligned with MiXCR, with productive beta chains retained. Entries are consolidated by CDR3 protein sequence, retaining the most common genes and DNA. TCRdb's processing, not the study's, gives the V and J calls here. The table for this sample lists some 240,000 distinct CDR3 sequences; 18% of them were counted only once. Less than 35% of the sample lies in the top ten. The investigation overall reported the following: The disease-linked clones showed a CD8+ phenotype and occurred at relatively low frequencies in peripheral blood. Some of the motif variants had been reported before in the synovial fluid and blood of reactive arthritis patients, a finding that suggests common disease-initiation mechanisms. The disease-linked clones were reported to be significantly enriched in matched synovial fluid samples from ankylosing spondylitis patients. Blood from ankylosing spondylitis patients appeared to be characterized by a TCR beta motif made up of fewer than ten highly homologous amino acid variants.

The sequence was obtained from a male donor with ankylosing spondylitis or in good health (not recorded which). The receptor chain draws on TRBV4-2 and TRBJ2-2, with 12 middle bases fitting TRBD2. The sample taken for sequencing was blood, either unsorted or a sorted T cell fraction (not recorded which). This receptor carries the CDR3 CASSQGVPSGRGTGELFF. The DNA sequence is as follows: TGTGCCAGCAGCCAAGGTGTTCCTAGCGGGAGGGGCACCGGGGAGCTGTTTTTT.